These T cell receptor beta chains were read from a single sample in a study of a mutant IDH1 vaccine in newly diagnosed glioma. Libraries were prepared by immunoSEQ multiplex PCR; TCRdb keeps only in-frame clonotypes and omits some of them. The table has tens of thousands of clones, 91% seen once. The antigens of these receptors remain unknown. The source was PBMCs, collected from a glioma patient whose treatment included an IDH1 peptide vaccine. These receptors all stem from a man aged 50 to 60 with glioma. Each CDR3 is given without its conserved first and last residue. The D gene is left open where the match is weak. Rows may omit the clone size; those that give it use once, few, many or a size class.

J gene | D gene | clone size | V gene | CDR3 protein
TRBJ1-5 | NA | few | TRBV25-1 | ASKAGLNQPQH
TRBJ1-1 | NA | NA | TRBV7-9 | ASSTPGRGGGPEAF
TRBJ1-5 | NA | NA | TRBV12-5 | ASGLVHTQYFSNQPQH
TRBJ1-2 | TRBD1 | NA | TRBV7-2 | ASSLGDRGVYGYT
TRBJ2-7 | TRBD2 | few | TRBV10-1 | ASSDPTSGNYEQY
TRBJ2-3 | NA | NA | TRBV5-1 | ASSFYLWSESTDTQY
TRBJ2-7 | TRBD2 | NA | TRBV7-8 | ASSLVREGIYEQY
TRBJ2-6 | TRBD1 | NA | TRBV19 | ASSTTTGWVNVLT
TRBJ2-7 | NA | NA | TRBV4-1 | ASSQQLSWEQY
TRBJ2-7 | NA | few | TRBV11-3 | ASSRGEGLEEQY
TRBJ2-1 | NA | NA | TRBV2 | ASSVASYNEQF
TRBJ2-7 | NA | NA | TRBV6-5 | ASSSRSTFYEQY
TRBJ1-2 | NA | NA | TRBV27 | ATRPLNGLTYT
TRBJ2-7 | NA | NA | TRBV7-9 | ASSLGDVGFYEQY
TRBJ2-7 | NA | NA | TRBV21-1 | ASRVEGVNEQY
TRBJ1-4 | NA | NA | TRBV21-1 | ASSGRVGEKLF
TRBJ1-1 | NA | NA | TRBV19 | ASSEGQYGGTEAF
TRBJ1-3 | NA | few | TRBV7-2 | ASRSGVGNTIY
TRBJ1-1 | NA | NA | TRBV21-1 | ASSKGRGIVLMNTEAF
TRBJ1-1 | NA | NA | TRBV7-9 | ASSPQQMVRGTEAF
TRBJ1-1 | TRBD1 | NA | TRBV28 | AANRGHLNTEAF
TRBJ1-1 | NA | NA | TRBV28 | ASSFLVRVAEAF
TRBJ2-5 | NA | NA | TRBV20-1 | SASWGETQY
TRBJ2-5 | NA | NA | TRBV27 | ASSLGVLETQY
TRBJ2-1 | NA | NA | TRBV19 | ASMAAFIQF
TRBJ1-3 | NA | NA | TRBV5-4 | ASSVSNSLSGNTIY
TRBJ1-4 | NA | NA | TRBV7-8 | ASSSREATNEKLF
TRBJ2-5 | TRBD1 | once | TRBV2 | ASDRGGLYQETQY
TRBJ1-1 | TRBD1 | NA | TRBV10-3 | AISRDRGTTEAF
TRBJ2-3 | NA | once | TRBV7-8 | ASSFVGDTQY
TRBJ1-1 | TRBD1 | NA | TRBV5-1 | ASSLELVGQGGEAF
TRBJ1-2 | NA | NA | TRBV10-3 | AITSDTRDYGYT
TRBJ2-1 | NA | NA | TRBV15 | ATSQSGGQNEQF
TRBJ1-2 | TRBD1 | NA | TRBV5-4 | ASSDLRGLRGYT
TRBJ2-5 | TRBD2 | once | TRBV4-1 | ASSQPNSGGAQY
TRBJ2-1 | NA | NA | TRBV28 | ASSVQTNQQF